Included here is one T cell receptor (beta chain) sequence, with context. What it binds is not known. The data derive from a study of lymphopenia after photon versus proton radiotherapy. Overall study findings and caveats: In patients who died, overall survival fell as post-nadir TCR diversity dropped more. Only patients who died were analyzed for survival; proton advantage is unproven. After the lymphocyte nadir, photon-treated repertoires showed oligoclonal expansion, especially of CD8+ Temra cells. Under photons, naive T cells and diversity fell while effector/memory populations rose.

V was clipped by 0 bases and J by 4 bases, with 11 bases between them. The CDR3 spans 15 residues. Germline V gives CDR1 SGHAT, CDR2 FQNNGV. The repertoire was sequenced with immunoSEQ multiplex PCR; TCRdb's copy has only in-frame clones and lacks some. The sample has 67,000 or so clones; 85% to 90% are singletons. This receptor was obtained from a man aged 80 or over with esophageal cancer. The chain links TRBV11-2 to TRBJ2-3; unclear D gene. The specimen comprised peripheral blood, sampled from a patient treated with proton-based radiotherapy. CDR3 in DNA: TGTGCCAGCAGCTTAGATCCCCGAGTTTCAGATACGCAGTATTTT. Protein: CASSLDPRVSDTQYF.